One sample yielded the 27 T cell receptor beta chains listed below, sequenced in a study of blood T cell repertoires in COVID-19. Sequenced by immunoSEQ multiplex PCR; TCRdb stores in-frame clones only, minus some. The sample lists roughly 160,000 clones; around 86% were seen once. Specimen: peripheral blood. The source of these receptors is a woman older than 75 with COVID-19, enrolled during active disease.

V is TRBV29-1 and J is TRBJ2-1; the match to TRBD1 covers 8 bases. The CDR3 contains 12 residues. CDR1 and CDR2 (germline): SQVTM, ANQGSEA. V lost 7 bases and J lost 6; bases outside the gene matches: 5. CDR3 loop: CSAQDRVNEQFF. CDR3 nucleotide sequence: TGCAGCGCCCAGGACAGGGTCAATGAGCAGTTCTTC.

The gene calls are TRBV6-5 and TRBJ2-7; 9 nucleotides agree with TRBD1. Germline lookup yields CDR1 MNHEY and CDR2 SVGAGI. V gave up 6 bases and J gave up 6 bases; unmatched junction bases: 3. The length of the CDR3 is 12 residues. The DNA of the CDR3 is TGTGCCAGCAGGTCGACAGGGGGCGAGCAGTACTTC. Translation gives CASRSTGGEQYF.

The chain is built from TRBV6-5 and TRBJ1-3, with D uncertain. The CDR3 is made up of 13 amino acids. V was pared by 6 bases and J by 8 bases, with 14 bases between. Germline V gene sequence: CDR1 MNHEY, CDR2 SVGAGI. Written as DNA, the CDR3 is TGTGCCAGCAGACCCCCGCAGCGGGACACCATATATTTT. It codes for CASRPPQRDTIYF.

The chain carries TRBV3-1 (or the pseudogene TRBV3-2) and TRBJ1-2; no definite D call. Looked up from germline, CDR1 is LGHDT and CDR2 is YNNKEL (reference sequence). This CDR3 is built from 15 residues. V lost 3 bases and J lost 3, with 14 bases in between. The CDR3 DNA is TGTGCCAGCAGCCACGGGTCGGCCGTTCACTATGGCTACACCTTC. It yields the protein CASSHGSAVHYGYTF.

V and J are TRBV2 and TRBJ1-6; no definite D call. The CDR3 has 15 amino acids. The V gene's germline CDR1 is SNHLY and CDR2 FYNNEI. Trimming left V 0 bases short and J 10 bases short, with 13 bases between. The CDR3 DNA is TGTGCCAGCAGTGAAGCTGCAGACAAAAGGTCACCCCTCCACTTT. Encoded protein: CASSEAADKRSPLHF.

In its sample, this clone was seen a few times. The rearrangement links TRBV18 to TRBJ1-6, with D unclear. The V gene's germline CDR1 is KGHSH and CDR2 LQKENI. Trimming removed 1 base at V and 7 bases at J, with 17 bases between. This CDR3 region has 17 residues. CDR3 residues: CASSPRGTVSVNSPLHF. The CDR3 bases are TGTGCCAGCTCACCACGCGGTACTGTCAGTGTGAATTCACCCCTCCACTTT.

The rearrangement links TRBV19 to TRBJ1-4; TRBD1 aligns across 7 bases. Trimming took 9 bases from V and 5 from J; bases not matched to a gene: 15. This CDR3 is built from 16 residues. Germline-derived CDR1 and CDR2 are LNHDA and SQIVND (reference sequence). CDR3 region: CASLLTGQLKNEKLFF. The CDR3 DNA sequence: TGTGCCAGCTTATTGACGGGACAGCTTAAAAATGAAAAACTGTTTTTT.

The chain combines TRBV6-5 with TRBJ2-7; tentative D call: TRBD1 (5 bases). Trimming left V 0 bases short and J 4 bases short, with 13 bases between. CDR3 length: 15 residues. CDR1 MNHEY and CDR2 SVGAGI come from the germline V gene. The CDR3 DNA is TGTGCCAGCAGTTACTCAGCAGGGCCAACGTACGAGCAGTACTTC. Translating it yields CASSYSAGPTYEQYF.

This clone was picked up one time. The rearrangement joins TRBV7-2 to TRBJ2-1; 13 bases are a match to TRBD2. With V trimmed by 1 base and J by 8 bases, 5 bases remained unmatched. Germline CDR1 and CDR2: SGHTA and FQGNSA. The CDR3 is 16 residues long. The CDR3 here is CASSLEQLAGGYEQFF. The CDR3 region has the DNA TGTGCCAGCAGCTTAGAGCAACTAGCGGGAGGGTATGAGCAGTTCTTC.

The CDR3 region is CASSLGLLEPQHF. The DNA for the CDR3 is TGTGCCAGCAGCTTGGGCTTGTTGGAGCCCCAGCATTTT. The J gene is TRBJ1-5, the V gene TRBV7-8; D ambiguous. V was clipped by 3 bases and J by 8 bases, with 11 bases between them. The CDR3 consists of 13 residues. Germline loops: CDR1 SGHVS, CDR2 FQNEAQ.

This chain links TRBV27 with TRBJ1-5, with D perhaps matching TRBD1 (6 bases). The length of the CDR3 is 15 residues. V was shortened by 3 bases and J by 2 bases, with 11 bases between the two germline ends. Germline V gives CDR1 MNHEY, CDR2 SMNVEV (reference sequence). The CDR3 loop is CASSFQAGGNQPQHF. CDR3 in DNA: TGTGCCAGCAGTTTTCAGGCAGGGGGCAATCAGCCCCAGCATTTT.

CDR3 sequence (DNA): TGTGCCAGCAGTCGGGGGGGGGATCCACCCCTCCACTTT. This gives the protein CASSRGGDPPLHF. This chain links TRBV12-3 or TRBV12-4 with TRBJ1-6; D possibly corresponds to TRBD1 (5 bases). V lost 5 bases and J lost 11, with 13 bases in between. The CDR3 is 13 amino acids.

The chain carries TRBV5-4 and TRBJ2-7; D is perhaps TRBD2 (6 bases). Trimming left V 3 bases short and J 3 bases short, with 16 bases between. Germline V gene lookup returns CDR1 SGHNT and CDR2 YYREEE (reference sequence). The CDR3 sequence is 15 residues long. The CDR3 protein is CASSSGLQVHYEQYF. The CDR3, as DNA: TGTGCCAGCAGCTCCGGACTACAGGTCCACTACGAGCAGTACTTC.

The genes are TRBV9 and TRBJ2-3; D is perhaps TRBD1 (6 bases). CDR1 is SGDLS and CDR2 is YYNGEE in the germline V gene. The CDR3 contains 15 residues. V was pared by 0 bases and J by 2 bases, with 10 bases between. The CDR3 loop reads CASSVGQADTDTQYF. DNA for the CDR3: TGTGCCAGCAGCGTAGGACAGGCTGACACAGATACGCAGTATTTT.

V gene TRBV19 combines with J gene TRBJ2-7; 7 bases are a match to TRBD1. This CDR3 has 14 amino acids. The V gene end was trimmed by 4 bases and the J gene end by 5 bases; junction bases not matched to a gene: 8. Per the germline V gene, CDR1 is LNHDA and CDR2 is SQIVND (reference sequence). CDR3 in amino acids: CASSTDRRQNEQYF. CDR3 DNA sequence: TGTGCCAGTAGTACGGACAGGAGACAGAACGAGCAGTACTTC.

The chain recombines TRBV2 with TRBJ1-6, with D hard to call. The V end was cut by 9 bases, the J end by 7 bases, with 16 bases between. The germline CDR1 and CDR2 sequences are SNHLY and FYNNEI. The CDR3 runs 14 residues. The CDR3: CASKENPPNSPLHF. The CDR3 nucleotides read TGTGCCAGTAAGGAGAATCCGCCGAATTCACCCCTCCACTTT.

The chain's CDR3 is CASSPMTTDTEYYGYTF. The CDR3 nucleotides read TGTGCCAGCTCACCCATGACAACTGACACGGAATACTATGGCTACACCTTC. The rearrangement joins TRBV18 to TRBJ1-2; no firm D call. Germline lookup yields CDR1 KGHSH and CDR2 LQKENI. The V and J ends lost 3 bases and 3 bases respectively, with 20 bases between them. The CDR3 totals 17 residues. The whole variable domain, filled in from reference TRBV18 and TRBJ1-2, reads NAGVMQNPRHLVRRRGQEARLRCSPMKGHSHVYWYRQLPEEGLKFMVYLQKENIIDESGMPKERFSAEFPKEGPSILRIQQVVRGDSAAYFCASSPMTTDTEYYGYTFGSGTRLTVV.

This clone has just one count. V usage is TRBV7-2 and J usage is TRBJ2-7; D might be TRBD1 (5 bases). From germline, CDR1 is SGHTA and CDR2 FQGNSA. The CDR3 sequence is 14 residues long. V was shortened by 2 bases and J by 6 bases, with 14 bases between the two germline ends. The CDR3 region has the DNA TGTGCCAGCAGCTTACAGGGTAATAATGGCGAGCAGTACTTC. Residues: CASSLQGNNGEQYF. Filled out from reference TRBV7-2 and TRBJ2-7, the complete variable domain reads GAGVSQSPSNKVTEKGKDVELRCDPISGHTALYWYRQSLGQGLEFLIYFQGNSAPDKSGLPSDRFSAERTGGSVSTLTIQRTQQEDSAVYLCASSLQGNNGEQYFGPGTRLTVT.

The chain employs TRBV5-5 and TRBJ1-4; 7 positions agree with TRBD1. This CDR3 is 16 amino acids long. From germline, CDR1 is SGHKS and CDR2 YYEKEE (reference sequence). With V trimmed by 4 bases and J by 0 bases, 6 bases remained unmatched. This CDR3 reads CASSGRTGATNEKLFF. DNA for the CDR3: TGTGCCAGCAGCGGACGGACAGGAGCAACTAATGAAAAACTGTTTTTT.

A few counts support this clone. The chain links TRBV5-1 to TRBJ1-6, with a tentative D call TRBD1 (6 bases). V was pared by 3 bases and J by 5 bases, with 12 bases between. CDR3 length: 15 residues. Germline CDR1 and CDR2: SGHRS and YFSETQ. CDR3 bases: TGCGCCAGCAGCTACCAGGCAGGGGATAATTCACCCCTCCACTTT. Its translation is CASSYQAGDNSPLHF.

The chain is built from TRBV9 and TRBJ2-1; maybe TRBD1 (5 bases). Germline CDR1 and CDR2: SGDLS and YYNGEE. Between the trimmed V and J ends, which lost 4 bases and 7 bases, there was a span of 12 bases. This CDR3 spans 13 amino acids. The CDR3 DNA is TGTGCCAGCAGCATGGGGCCTCTTAATGAGCAGTTCTTC. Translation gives CASSMGPLNEQFF.

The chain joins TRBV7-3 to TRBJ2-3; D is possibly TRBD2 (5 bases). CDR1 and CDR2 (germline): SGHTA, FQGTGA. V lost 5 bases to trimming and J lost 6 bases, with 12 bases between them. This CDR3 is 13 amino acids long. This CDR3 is CASSGSAADTQYF. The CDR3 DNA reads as TGTGCCAGCAGCGGGAGTGCGGCGGATACGCAGTATTTT. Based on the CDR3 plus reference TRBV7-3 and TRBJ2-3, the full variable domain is GAGVSQTPSNKVTEKGKYVELRCDPISGHTALYWYRQSLGQGPEFLIYFQGTGAADDSGLPNDRFFAVRPEGSVSTLKIQRTERGDSAVYLCASSGSAADTQYFGPGTRLTVL.

The CDR3 loop is CASSPGTGGPSRGYTF. CDR3 DNA sequence: TGTGCCAGCAGCCCTGGGACAGGGGGCCCCTCTCGCGGCTACACCTTC. The chain uses TRBV7-3 and TRBJ1-2; 12 nucleotides match TRBD1. V gave up 5 bases and J gave up 8 bases; unmatched junction bases: 12. Germline V CDR1 and CDR2: SGHTA, FQGTGA. CDR3 length equals 16 residues. The variable domain in full, completed from reference TRBV7-3 and TRBJ1-2, reads GAGVSQTPSNKVTEKGKYVELRCDPISGHTALYWYRQSLGQGPEFLIYFQGTGAADDSGLPNDRFFAVRPEGSVSTLKIQRTERGDSAVYLCASSPGTGGPSRGYTFGSGTRLTVV.

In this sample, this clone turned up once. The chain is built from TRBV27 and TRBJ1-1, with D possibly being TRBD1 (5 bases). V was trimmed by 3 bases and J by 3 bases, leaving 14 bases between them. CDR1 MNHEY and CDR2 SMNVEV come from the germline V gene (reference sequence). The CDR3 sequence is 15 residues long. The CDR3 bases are TGTGCCAGCAGTTTTCAGGGCCTTCGTCACACTGAAGCTTTCTTT. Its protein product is CASSFQGLRHTEAFF.

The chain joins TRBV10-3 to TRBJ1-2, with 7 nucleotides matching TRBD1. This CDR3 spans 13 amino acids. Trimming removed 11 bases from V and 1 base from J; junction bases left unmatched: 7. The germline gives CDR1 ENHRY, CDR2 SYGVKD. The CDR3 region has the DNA TGTGCCGGATCCCGGGACAGTAACTATGGCTACACCTTC. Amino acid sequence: CAGSRDSNYGYTF.

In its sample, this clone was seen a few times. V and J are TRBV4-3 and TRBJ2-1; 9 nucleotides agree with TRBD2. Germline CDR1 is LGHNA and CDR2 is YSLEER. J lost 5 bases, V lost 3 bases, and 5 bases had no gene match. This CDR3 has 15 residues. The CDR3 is CASSHSGSGDNEQFF. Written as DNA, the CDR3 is TGCGCCAGCAGCCATAGCGGGAGTGGGGACAATGAGCAGTTCTTC.

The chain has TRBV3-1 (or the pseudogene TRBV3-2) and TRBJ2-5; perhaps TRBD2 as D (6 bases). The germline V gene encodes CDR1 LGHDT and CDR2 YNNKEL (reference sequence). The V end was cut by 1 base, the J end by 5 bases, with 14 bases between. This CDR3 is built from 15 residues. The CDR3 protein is CASSQVSGRGETQYF. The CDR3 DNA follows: TGTGCCAGCAGCCAAGTCTCCGGGAGAGGGGAGACCCAGTACTTC.